Each of the 27 T cell receptor beta chains below was sequenced from the same sample in a study of blood T cells in healthy people across ages (dated by TCRdb to 2015 to 2017). Library construction relied on 5' RACE. Sequencing instrument: Illumina HiSeq 2500. A second PCR of about 7 to 12 cycles was performed with a sample-barcoded 5' primer and a J-beta primer mix. TCRdb reran the public reads through fastp at Q25 and MiXCR, keeping productive beta chains. Every CDR3 protein is listed once, alongside the most common genes and DNA of its rows. A total of roughly 1,500,000 distinct CDR3 sequences appear in this sample, approximately 32% of them only once. About 11% of the sample is taken by the ten largest. Sequenced: blood. The receptors stem from a woman aged 25-40 years in good health.

The chain carries TRBV5-6 and TRBJ1-2; D might be TRBD1 (5 bases). CDR1 and CDR2 (germline): SGHDT, YYEEEE. The CDR3 loop spans 14 amino acids. V was shortened by 3 bases and J by 2 bases, with 11 bases between the two germline ends. Here the CDR3 DNA reads TGTGCCAGCAGCTGGGGGAGACTCAACTATGGCTACACCTTC. It specifies CASSWGRLNYGYTF.

V is TRBV7-2 and J is TRBJ2-1; 7 nucleotides line up with TRBD1. The end of the DNA fits TRBJ2-7 better, so the J call may be wrong. The CDR3 loop spans 15 amino acids. Germline V gene sequence: CDR1 SGHTA, CDR2 FQGNSA. The CDR3 DNA sequence: TGTGCCAGCAGCAACTCGGGACAGCATCACAATGAGCAGTACTTC. It codes for CASSNSGQHHNEQYF.

The V call is TRBV4-1, the J call TRBJ2-3; TRBD2 matches 7 bases. Germline CDR1 and CDR2: MGHRA and YSYEKL. Trimming removed 6 bases from V and 5 bases from J; junction bases left unmatched: 14. CDR3 length equals 16 residues. CDR3 coding DNA: TGCGCCAGCAGACTCGGGGGGAGGGCCGGGATAGATACGCAGTATTTT. Its protein is CASRLGGRAGIDTQYF.

V gene TRBV13 combines with J gene TRBJ1-4; D ambiguous. The V end was cut by 5 bases, the J end by 8 bases, with 12 bases between. CDR1 and CDR2 (germline): PRHDT, FYEKMQ (reference sequence). CDR3 length equals 13 residues. CDR3 nucleotide sequence: TGTGCCAGCAGCGGAATTCCGGGAGAAAAACTGTTTTTT. It specifies CASSGIPGEKLFF.

This clonotype came up a few times. The rearrangement links TRBV20-1 to TRBJ2-3; 9 bases map to TRBD2. The V gene end was trimmed by 6 bases and the J gene end by 1 base; junction bases not matched to a gene: 8. This CDR3 contains 15 residues. The germline CDR1 and CDR2 sequences are DFQATT and SNEGSKA (reference sequence). Here the CDR3 DNA reads TGCAGTGCAAACCCCCGACTAGCGGGCACAGATACGCAGTATTTT. It is translated as CSANPRLAGTDTQYF.

The chain recombines TRBV4-1 with TRBJ2-5; no definite D call. This CDR3 region has 17 residues. The germline V and J ends were trimmed by 4 bases and 2 bases, with 20 bases remaining between them. The germline gives CDR1 MGHRA, CDR2 YSYEKL. Here the CDR3 reads CASSRPGAPKLQETQYF. The CDR3 region has the DNA TGCGCCAGCAGCCGCCCAGGAGCGCCGAAGCTTCAAGAGACCCAGTACTTC.

The V and J genes are TRBV7-6 and TRBJ2-1; perhaps TRBD2 as D (6 bases). Trimming took off 3 bases at V and 3 bases at J, with 12 bases between the two ends. Per germline, CDR1 SGHVS and CDR2 FNYEAQ. The CDR3 is 15 amino acids. The CDR3 nucleotides read TGTGCCAGCAGCTTGGAGGGCTCCTTCTACAATGAGCAGTTCTTC. Translated, it gives CASSLEGSFYNEQFF.

This chain uses TRBV3-1 with TRBJ2-3, with D unresolved. This CDR3 spans 15 amino acids. Germline V CDR1 and CDR2: LGHDT, YNNKEL (reference sequence). V dropped 0 bases and J dropped 2 bases, with 9 bases sitting between them. The CDR3 DNA follows: TGTGCCAGCAGCCAAGATCTGGTCACCACAGATACGCAGTATTTT. It is translated as CASSQDLVTTDTQYF.

This clonotype was seen repeatedly, ten times or more. The rearrangement uses TRBV27 and TRBJ2-1; D remains ambiguous. Trimming cost V 6 bases and J 0 bases, with 9 bases left between them. Germline values: CDR1 MNHEY, CDR2 SMNVEV (reference sequence). The CDR3 is 14 residues long. The CDR3 reads CASSLRSSYNEQFF. The DNA for the CDR3 is TGTGCCAGCAGCCTGAGGAGCTCCTACAATGAGCAGTTCTTC.

This clonotype was counted a few times. The V and J genes are TRBV4-1 and TRBJ2-7, with a weak D call TRBD2 (6 bases). This CDR3 has 16 residues. Trimming left V 0 bases short and J 2 bases short, with 14 bases between. Per germline, CDR1 MGHRA and CDR2 YSYEKL. CDR3 region: CASSQDMRGEAYEQYF. The CDR3 DNA sequence: TGCGCCAGCAGCCAAGATATGAGAGGGGAGGCCTACGAGCAGTACTTC.

The V call is TRBV4-2, the J call TRBJ1-1; 9 bases line up with TRBD1. The CDR3 sequence is 17 residues long. The V gene end was trimmed by 1 base and the J gene end by 4 bases; junction bases not matched to a gene: 10. Germline V gene lookup returns CDR1 LGHNA and CDR2 YNFKEQ. The CDR3 reads CASSQARDRDWGTEAFF. The CDR3 nucleotides are TGTGCCAGCAGCCAAGCCCGGGACAGGGATTGGGGCACTGAAGCTTTCTTT.

At least ten counts were recorded for this clonotype. V gene TRBV6-2 or TRBV6-3 combines with J gene TRBJ1-1; D unclear. V lost 5 bases, J lost 2 bases, and 12 bases lay in between. Germline CDR1 reads MNHEY; CDR2 reads SVGEGT. The CDR3 is 14 amino acids. CDR3 sequence reads: CASSITQDNTEAFF. The DNA for the CDR3 is TGTGCCAGCAGTATCACCCAAGATAACACTGAAGCTTTCTTT.

The genes are TRBV7-9 and TRBJ1-1; 8 nucleotides line up with TRBD1. The CDR3 is 16 amino acids. The J segment lost 3 bases and the V segment lost 5 bases, leaving 11 bases of the junction unmatched. Germline V gene data show CDR1 as SEHNR and CDR2 as FQNEAQ (reference sequence). The CDR3 nucleotides read TGTGCCAGCAGCCCCTACCTCTTGGACAGGGACACTGAAGCTTTCTTT. This gives the protein CASSPYLLDRDTEAFF.

The chain combines TRBV20-1 with TRBJ1-2; D gene ambiguous. CDR1 is DFQATT, CDR2 SNEGSKA, per germline (reference sequence). V lost 1 base, J lost 7 bases, and 16 bases lay in between. The CDR3 covers 14 residues. CDR3 DNA: TGCAGTGCTAGAGGGTCAGACCCCATGGTTGGCTACACCTTC. This gives the protein CSARGSDPMVGYTF.

The chain combines TRBV25-1 with TRBJ2-1; tentative D call: TRBD2 (6 bases). From germline, CDR1 is MGHDK and CDR2 SYGVNS. The CDR3 is made up of 14 amino acids. The V end lost 4 bases, the J end lost 4 bases, and 11 bases lay between the germline ends. CDR3 bases: TGTGCCAGCAGTGGACCGGACTATTACAATGAGCAGTTCTTC. Protein: CASSGPDYYNEQFF.

The rearrangement uses TRBV7-9 and TRBJ2-5; 8 bases are a match to TRBD2. This CDR3 is 17 amino acids long. Trimming took 1 base from V and 4 from J; bases not matched to a gene: 11. Germline CDR1 reads SEHNR; CDR2 reads FQNEAQ (reference sequence). CDR3 region: CASSLGRAGESVETQYF. DNA for the CDR3: TGTGCCAGCAGCTTAGGTCGAGCGGGAGAGTCGGTAGAGACCCAGTACTTC.

Concerning this clonotype itself: A read error may produce the germline difference seen at one junction end. The chain carries TRBV14 and TRBJ2-7; D perhaps matches TRBD2 (6 bases). In germline, CDR1 is SGHDN, CDR2 FVKESK. CDR3 length: 16 residues. CDR3 residues: CASNQGVGGWPYEQYF. The CDR3 nucleotides read TGTGCCAGCAACCAAGGTGTAGGAGGGTGGCCCTACGAGCAGTACTTC.

This clonotype was counted between two and nine times. The gene calls are TRBV3-1 and TRBJ2-3; D is unresolved. V was pared by 9 bases and J by 6 bases, with 10 bases between. This CDR3 contains 11 residues. Germline V CDR1 and CDR2: LGHDT, YNNKEL (reference sequence). CDR3 loop: CASRIQDTQYF. CDR3 sequence (DNA): TGTGCCAGTCGTATTCAGGATACGCAGTATTTT.

The chain joins TRBV7-3 to TRBJ1-2; D is uncertain. The germline V gene encodes CDR1 SGHTA and CDR2 FQGTGA. V lost 5 bases, J lost 7 bases, and 14 bases lay in between. The CDR3 runs 13 residues. CDR3 loop: CASSPWAPGGYTF. DNA for the CDR3: TGTGCCAGCAGCCCTTGGGCGCCCGGTGGCTACACCTTC.

The table lists this clonotype with a few counts. The CDR3 DNA sequence: TGCGCCAGCAGCCAAGGGAGGGCCTCCTACGAGCAGTACTTC. Translation: CASSQGRASYEQYF. The rearrangement links TRBV4-1 to TRBJ2-7; D possibly corresponds to TRBD2 (6 bases). V lost 1 base and J lost 0, with 7 bases in between. The CDR3 has 14 amino acids. Germline V gives CDR1 MGHRA, CDR2 YSYEKL.

V gene TRBV27 combines with J gene TRBJ2-1, with a weak D call TRBD2 (7 bases). V shed 7 bases and J shed 8 bases, with 24 bases lying between them. The CDR3 is 16 amino acids. Germline loops: CDR1 MNHEY, CDR2 SMNVEV (reference sequence). CDR3 residues: CASTAPPGGFQDEQFF. CDR3 nucleotides: TGTGCCAGCACCGCCCCTCCGGGGGGCTTTCAGGATGAGCAGTTCTTC.

V usage is TRBV6-1 and J usage is TRBJ2-7, with D tentatively TRBD1 (5 bases). Trimming removed 8 bases at V and 2 bases at J, with 16 bases between. Germline-derived CDR1 and CDR2 are MNHNS and SASEGT. This CDR3 contains 14 residues. CDR3 loop: CASCPLDKTYEQYF. CDR3 DNA: TGTGCCAGCTGCCCGCTGGACAAGACCTACGAGCAGTACTTC.

This chain links TRBV20-1 with TRBJ2-2, with 9 nucleotides matching TRBD1. The germline gives CDR1 DFQATT, CDR2 SNEGSKA (reference sequence). The CDR3 consists of 14 residues. V gave up 3 bases and J gave up 6 bases; unmatched junction bases: 5. The CDR3 nucleotides are TGCAGTGCTAGGGGACAGGGAAACGCCGGGGAGCTGTTTTTT. Amino acids: CSARGQGNAGELFF.

This clonotype was observed at least ten times. The chain has TRBV25-1 and TRBJ2-7, with 7 bases that match TRBD2. The CDR3 has 13 amino acids. From germline, CDR1 is MGHDK and CDR2 SYGVNS. The V and J ends lost 3 bases and 7 bases, in that order; junction bases with no gene match: 6. CDR3 in DNA: TGTGCCAGCAGTGATGCTGGGGGGGTTGAGCAGTACTTC. Amino acids: CASSDAGGVEQYF.

Of note for this clonotype: A much larger clone lies a single base off, so this may be a read error. This chain uses TRBV29-1 with TRBJ2-7; 12 nucleotides line up with TRBD1. The J call may be faulty, since TRBJ2-5 better matches the DNA end. The CDR3 sequence is 15 residues long. Germline-derived CDR1 and CDR2 are SQVTM and ANQGSEA. This CDR3 is CSVGDGTGGRETQYF. CDR3 DNA: TGCAGCGTTGGGGATGGGACAGGGGGCAGAGAGACCCAGTACTTC.

The rearrangement uses TRBV20-1 and TRBJ1-6; 9 bases map to TRBD1. CDR1 is DFQATT, CDR2 SNEGSKA, per germline (reference sequence). V lost 3 bases to trimming and J lost 9 bases; unmatched junction nucleotides: 12. The CDR3 is made up of 16 amino acids. CDR3 sequence: CSASPRTGEDGSPLHF. In DNA form, the CDR3 reads TGCAGTGCTAGCCCCCGGACAGGGGAAGACGGTTCACCCCTCCACTTT.

This clonotype has only a few counts. The chain joins TRBV10-3 to TRBJ2-7, with TRBD2 as a possible D gene (7 bases). Germline V gene data show CDR1 as ENHRY and CDR2 as SYGVKD. This CDR3 region has 14 residues. V was shortened by 0 bases and J by 5 bases, with 11 bases between the two germline ends. The CDR3 DNA follows: TGTGCCATCAGTGAGTCCGGGGGGCCCCACGAGCAGTACTTC. Its protein product is CAISESGGPHEQYF.